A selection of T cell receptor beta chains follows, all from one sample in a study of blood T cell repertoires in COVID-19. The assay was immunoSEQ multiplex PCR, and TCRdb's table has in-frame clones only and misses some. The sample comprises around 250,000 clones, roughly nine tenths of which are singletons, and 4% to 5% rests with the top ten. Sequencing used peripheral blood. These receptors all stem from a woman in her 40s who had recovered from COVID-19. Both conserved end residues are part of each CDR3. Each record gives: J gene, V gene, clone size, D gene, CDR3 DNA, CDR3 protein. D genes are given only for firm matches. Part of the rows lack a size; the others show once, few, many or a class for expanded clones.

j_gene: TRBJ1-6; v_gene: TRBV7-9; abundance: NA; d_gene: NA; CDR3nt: TGTGCCAGCAGCTCATCAGGGGTATCACCCCTCCACTTT; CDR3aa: CASSSSGVSPLHF
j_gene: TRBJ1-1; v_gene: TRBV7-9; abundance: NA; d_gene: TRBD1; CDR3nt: TGTGCCAGCAGCTTACAGGGGGGAAACACTGAAGCTTTCTTT; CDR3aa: CASSLQGGNTEAFF
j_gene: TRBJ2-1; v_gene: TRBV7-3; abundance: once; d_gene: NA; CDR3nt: TGTGCCAGCAGCTCCGACAGAAACAATGAGCAGTTCTTC; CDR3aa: CASSSDRNNEQFF
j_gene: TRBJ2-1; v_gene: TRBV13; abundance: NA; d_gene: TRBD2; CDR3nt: TGTGCCAGCAGTTCTCCTCTAGCGGGAATTATCGATGAGCAGTTCTTC; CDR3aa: CASSSPLAGIIDEQFF
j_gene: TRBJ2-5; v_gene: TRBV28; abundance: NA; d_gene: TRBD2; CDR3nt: TGTGCCAGCAGCCCGCTGCGGGGGGGCCCGCGTGATGAGACCCAGTACTTC; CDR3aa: CASSPLRGGPRDETQYF
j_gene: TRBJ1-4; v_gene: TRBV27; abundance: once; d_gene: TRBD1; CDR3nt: TGTGCCAGCTCCGGGACAGGGAATGAAAAACTGTTTTTT; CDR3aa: CASSGTGNEKLFF
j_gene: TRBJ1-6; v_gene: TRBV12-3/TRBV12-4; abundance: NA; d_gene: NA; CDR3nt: TGTGCCAGCAGTATCGGAGGTAATTCACCCCTCCACTTT; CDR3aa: CASSIGGNSPLHF
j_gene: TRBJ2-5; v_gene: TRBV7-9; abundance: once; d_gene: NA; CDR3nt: TGTGCCAGCAGCATGTCCACCGAGTCCCAGTACTTC; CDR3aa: CASSMSTESQYF
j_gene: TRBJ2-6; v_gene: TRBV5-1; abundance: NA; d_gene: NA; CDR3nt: TGCGCCAGCAGCACCGGGCCCCCCACAGGGCTCGGGGCCAACGTCCTGACTTTC; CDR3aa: CASSTGPPTGLGANVLTF
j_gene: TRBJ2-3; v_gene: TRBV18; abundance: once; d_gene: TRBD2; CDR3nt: TGTGCCAGCTCACCACGTAGCGGGGGATCAGATACGCAGTATTTT; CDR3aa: CASSPRSGGSDTQYF
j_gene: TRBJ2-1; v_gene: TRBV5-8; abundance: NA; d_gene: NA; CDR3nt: TGTGCCAGCAGCTTGGGGTGGGGCGGACCTTCCTACAATGAGCAGTTCTTC; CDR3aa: CASSLGWGGPSYNEQFF
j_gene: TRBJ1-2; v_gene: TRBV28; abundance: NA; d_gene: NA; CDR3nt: TGTGCCACCACCCCCGGCGGGGAGATTGGCTACACCTTC; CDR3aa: CATTPGGEIGYTF
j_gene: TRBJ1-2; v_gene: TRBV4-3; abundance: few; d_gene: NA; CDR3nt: TGCGCCAGCAGCCAAGCTAGGGAGGGCTATGGCTACACCTTC; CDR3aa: CASSQAREGYGYTF
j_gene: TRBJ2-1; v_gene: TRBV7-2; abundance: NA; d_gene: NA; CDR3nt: TGTGCCAGCAGCTTAGCGGGAGGTGAGCAGTTCTTC; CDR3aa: CASSLAGGEQFF
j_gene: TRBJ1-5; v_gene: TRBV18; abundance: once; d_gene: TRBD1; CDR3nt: TGTGCCAGCTCACCAACTGAACAGGGGTGGCAGCCCCAGCATTTT; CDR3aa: CASSPTEQGWQPQHF
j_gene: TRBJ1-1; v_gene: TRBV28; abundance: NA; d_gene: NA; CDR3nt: TGTGCCACCCGAGGAAACACTGAAGCTTTCTTT; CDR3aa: CATRGNTEAFF
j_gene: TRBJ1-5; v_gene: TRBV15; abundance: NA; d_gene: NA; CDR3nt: TGTGCCACCAGCCTAGGGCAGGGGAACAACCAGCCCCAGCATTTT; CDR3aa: CATSLGQGNNQPQHF
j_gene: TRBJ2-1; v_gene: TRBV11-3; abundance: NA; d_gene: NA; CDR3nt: TGTGCCAGCAGCTTCGGGGCGGGGTTCCAGGATGAGCAGTTCTTC; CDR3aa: CASSFGAGFQDEQFF
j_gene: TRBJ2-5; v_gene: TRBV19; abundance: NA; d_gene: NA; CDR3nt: TGTGCCAGTAGTATTGGAGGGAACCAAGAGACCCAGTACTTC; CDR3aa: CASSIGGNQETQYF
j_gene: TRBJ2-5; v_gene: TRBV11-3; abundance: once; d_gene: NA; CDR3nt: TGTGCCAGCAGCTCGGCAGGGGGGAGCGGAGAGACCCAGTACTTC; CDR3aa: CASSSAGGSGETQYF
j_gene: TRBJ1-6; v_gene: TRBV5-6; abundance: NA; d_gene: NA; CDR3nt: TGTGCCAGCAGCTTTTTGGGTGTGGGGCGAGCCCTCCACTTT; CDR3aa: CASSFLGVGRALHF
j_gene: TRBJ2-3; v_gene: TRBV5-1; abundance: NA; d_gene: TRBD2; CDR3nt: TGCGCCAGCAGCTCCCGACTAGCGGGGGGGCCGGATACGCAGTATTTT; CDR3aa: CASSSRLAGGPDTQYF
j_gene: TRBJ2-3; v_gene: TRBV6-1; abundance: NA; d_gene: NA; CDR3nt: TGTGCCAGCGGGTCAGGACTTTACACAGATACGCAGTATTTT; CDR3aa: CASGSGLYTDTQYF
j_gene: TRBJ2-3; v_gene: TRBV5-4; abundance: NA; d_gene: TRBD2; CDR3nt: TGTGCCAGCAGCCCCGGGACTAGTGAGACAGATACGCAGTATTTT; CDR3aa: CASSPGTSETDTQYF